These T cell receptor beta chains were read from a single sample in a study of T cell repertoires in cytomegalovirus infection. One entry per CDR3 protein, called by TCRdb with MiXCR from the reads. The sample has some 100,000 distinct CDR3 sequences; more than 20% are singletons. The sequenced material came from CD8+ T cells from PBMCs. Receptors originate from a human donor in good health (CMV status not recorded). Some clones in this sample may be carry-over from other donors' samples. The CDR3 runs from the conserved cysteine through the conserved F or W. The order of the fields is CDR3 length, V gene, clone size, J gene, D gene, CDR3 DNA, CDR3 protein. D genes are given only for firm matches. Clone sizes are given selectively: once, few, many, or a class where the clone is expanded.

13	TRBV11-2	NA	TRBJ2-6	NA	TGTGCCAGCTGTGTCTCTGGGGCCAACGTCCTGACTTTC	CASCVSGANVLTF
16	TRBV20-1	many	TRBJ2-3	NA	TGCAGTGCTAGAGACCGGGAGCGGGCCAGCACAGATACGCAGTATTTT	CSARDRERASTDTQYF
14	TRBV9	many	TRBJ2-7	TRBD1	TGTGCCAGCAGCCCTGGACAGGGGCCCGGCGAGCAGTACTTC	CASSPGQGPGEQYF
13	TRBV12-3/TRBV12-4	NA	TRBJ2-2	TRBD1	TGTGCCTTCGCCGAAATGACAGGGGGGGAGCTGTTTTTT	CAFAEMTGGELFF
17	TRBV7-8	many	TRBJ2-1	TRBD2	TGTGCCAGCAGCTTAGTACTAGCGGGAGCAGTAAACAATGAGCAGTTCTTC	CASSLVLAGAVNNEQFF
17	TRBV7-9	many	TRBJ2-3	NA	TGTGCCAGCAGCCCCCCTGGCCCGGGATCTAGCACAGATACGCAGTATTTT	CASSPPGPGSSTDTQYF
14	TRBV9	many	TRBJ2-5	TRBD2	TGTGCCAGCAAACCCGGACTAGCGGAAGAGACCCAGTACTTC	CASKPGLAEETQYF
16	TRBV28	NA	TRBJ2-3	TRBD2	TGTGCCAGCAGTTCCGGGACTAGCGGGTTCGGGGATACGCAGTATTTT	CASSSGTSGFGDTQYF
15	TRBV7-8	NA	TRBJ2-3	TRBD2	TGTGCCAGCAGCACCTCCGGGACTAGGACAGATACGCAGTATTTT	CASSTSGTRTDTQYF
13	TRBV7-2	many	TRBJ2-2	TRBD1	TGTGCCAGCAGTCAGGGACAGGACTGGGAGCTGTTTTTT	CASSQGQDWELFF
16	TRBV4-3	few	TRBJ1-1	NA	TGCGCCAGCAGCTCCGGGGCCGGCCCCCGGGGACAAGAAGCTTTCTTT	CASSSGAGPRGQEAFF
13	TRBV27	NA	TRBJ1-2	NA	TGTGCCAGCAGTTTAAACGTGAACTATGGCTACACCTTC	CASSLNVNYGYTF
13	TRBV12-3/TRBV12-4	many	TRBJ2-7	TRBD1	TGTGCCAGCATGGGGACAGAGACTTACGAGCAGTACTTC	CASMGTETYEQYF
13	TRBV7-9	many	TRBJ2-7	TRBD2	TGTGCCAGCAGCGGTGGGAGGGGCTACGAGCAGTACTTC	CASSGGRGYEQYF